This T cell receptor beta chain was captured in a study of human T cells and chemical hapten exposure. Study as a whole: Patients got weekly scalp diphenylcyclopropenone doses over the roughly 22-week study. DPC at 0.01% went onto the upper back in patch tests, read at 6 days.

TCRdb re-called the RACE reads through MiXCR, storing one row per CDR3 protein. The sample includes some 170,000 distinct CDR3 sequences, around 20% of them seen just once. A few counts support this clonotype. Its specificity is not known. Study results and limitations: In comparison with controls, expanded TCRs gave rise to a significantly larger number of large CDR3 similarity clusters. The study found that PT1 expanded TCR counts correlated positively with patch test score.

Time point given: patch test 1, 2 weeks after DPC sensitization. Treatment here: therapeutic diphenylcyclopropenone sensitization with weekly scalp DPC. This CDR3 has 13 residues. The trim removed 5 bases at V and 4 bases at J, leaving 4 bases unmatched. Germline lookup yields CDR1 LGHDT and CDR2 YNNKEL (reference sequence). The rearrangement uses TRBV3-1 and TRBJ1-1; TRBD1 aligns across 7 bases. The origin of this receptor is a woman aged 45-65 years with alopecia areata. Some clones in this sample may be carry-over from other donors' samples. This sample comprised whole blood, obtained in connection with sensitization to the hapten diphenylcyclopropenone (DPC). CDR3 region: CASSYNRGTEAFF. Written as DNA, the CDR3 is TGTGCCAGCAGCTATAACAGGGGCACTGAAGCTTTCTTT.